The clone carrying this TCR beta chain was counted many times. No antigen is known for it. Sample time point: longitudinal time-point 3. The study used blood bank volunteers in Maryland, USA, as healthy controls. This sample is drawn from a study of neurological immune-mediated disorders. Study-level findings and limits: HTLV-1-associated myelopathy had the most TCR clonal expansion, while multiple sclerosis had the least, a level that fell below healthy controls.

Per the germline V gene, CDR1 is ENHRY and CDR2 is SYGVKD. The CDR3 contains 13 residues. V lost 6 bases, J lost 7 bases, and 5 bases stayed unmatched. Each CDR3 protein is one row after TCRdb ran MiXCR on the 5' RACE reads. Of tens of thousands of distinct CDR3 sequences in the sample, approximately 8.4% were seen once. The receptor was derived from a woman aged 40-49 years in good health. The source material was PBMCs. V and J are TRBV10-3 and TRBJ1-1, with 10 bases identical to TRBD1. DNA for the CDR3: TGTGCCATCAGGGGACAGGGGAGGAATGAAGCTTTCTTT. Amino acid sequence: CAIRGQGRNEAFF.